Listed below are T cell receptor beta chains from one sample, sequenced in a study of cytomegalovirus exposure and HLA in healthy donors. This table comes from immunoSEQ multiplex PCR, and its TCRdb copy is limited to in-frame clones, with some not included. The sample carries fewer than 140,000 clones, 60% to 75% recorded once. The source material was PBMCs. These receptors all come from a male donor in good health and CMV-seropositive. Both conserved end residues are part of each CDR3. The D gene is left open where the match is weak. Size values are once, few and many counts, or a class for expanded clones, and some rows have none.

d_call j_call cdr3_length clone_size v_call cdr3_nt cdr3_aa
- TRBJ1-1 14 once TRBV19 TGTGCCAGTAGGCCTCATGAGGGTCACACTGAAGCTTTCTTT CASRPHEGHTEAFF
TRBD1 TRBJ1-5 18 few TRBV27 TGTGCCAGCAGTTTATGGGGGCAGGGGGCGGCGAGCAATCAGCCCCAGCATTTT CASSLWGQGAASNQPQHF
- TRBJ2-1 12 - TRBV7-6 TGTGCCAGCAGCCTGACAGACAATGAGCAGTTCTTC CASSLTDNEQFF
TRBD2 TRBJ2-3 15 - TRBV10-3 TGTGCCATCAGTGAGGTACTAGCGGGTACAGATACGCAGTATTTT CAISEVLAGTDTQYF
- TRBJ2-2 15 - TRBV6-6 TGTGCCAGCAGTTACCGGCGGGGTGGGCCCGGGGAGCTGTTTTTT CASSYRRGGPGELFF
TRBD1 TRBJ1-2 12 - TRBV28 TGTGCCACCGGGACAGCCAACTATGGCTACACCTTC CATGTANYGYTF
- TRBJ1-2 15 - TRBV4-2 TGTGCCAGCAGCCAAGAAGGGCAGGGGCAGGCCGGCTACACCTTC CASSQEGQGQAGYTF
TRBD1 TRBJ1-5 16 - TRBV5-6 TGTGCCAGCAGCTACTTGGGACAGAGAGAAGATCAGCCCCAGCATTTT CASSYLGQREDQPQHF
TRBD2 TRBJ2-1 16 - TRBV28 TGTGCCAGCAGCCCTGGCACTAGCGGAGCCTACAATGAGCAGTTCTTC CASSPGTSGAYNEQFF
TRBD1 TRBJ1-5 16 few TRBV19 TGTGCCAGTAGTAGGGACAGGGGTCATAGCAATCAGCCCCAGCATTTT CASSRDRGHSNQPQHF
- TRBJ1-5 13 - TRBV28 TGTGCCAGCGCAGGAGGTGGCAATCAGCCCCAGCATTTT CASAGGGNQPQHF
TRBD2 TRBJ2-1 14 - TRBV28 TGTGCCAGCACGGGCGGGAGGAGAGGCAATGAGCAGTTCTTC CASTGGRRGNEQFF
TRBD2 TRBJ2-7 14 - TRBV7-9 TGTGCCAGCAGCTGGGACGGGAGGACCTACGAGCAGTACTTC CASSWDGRTYEQYF
TRBD2 TRBJ2-2 16 once TRBV9 TGTGCCAGCAGCGTAGGTCTAGCGGGAGGCACCGGGGAGCTGTTTTTT CASSVGLAGGTGELFF
TRBD1 TRBJ2-5 13 - TRBV5-1 TGCGCCAGCAGCTTACAGGGGAAAGAGACCCAGTACTTC CASSLQGKETQYF
- TRBJ2-7 12 - TRBV10-3 TGTGCCATCAGTGACCCCCAGGACGAGCAGTACTTC CAISDPQDEQYF
TRBD2 TRBJ2-1 15 - TRBV7-2 TGTGCCAGCAGGGAACCGGGACTAGTCGTCCATGAGCAGTTCTTC CASREPGLVVHEQFF
- TRBJ2-7 13 - TRBV10-2 TGCGCCAGCAGCCGGGAAGCAGATTACGAGCAGTACTTC CASSREADYEQYF
- TRBJ2-2 14 few TRBV6-5 TGTGCCAGCAGGTTTGACAGGAGCACCGGGGAGCTGTTTTTT CASRFDRSTGELFF
TRBD1 TRBJ1-2 16 - TRBV5-6 TGTGCCAGCAGCCTACCGGGACAGGGGAGCTCTTATGGCTACACCTTC CASSLPGQGSSYGYTF
- TRBJ2-3 16 - TRBV6-6 TGTGCCAGCAGTGCAGAACTAGGGTGGGTCACAGATACGCAGTATTTT CASSAELGWVTDTQYF
- TRBJ1-1 12 few TRBV28 TGTGCCACCATCCTGGGGGGAACTGAAGCTTTCTTT CATILGGTEAFF
- TRBJ2-7 13 - TRBV28 TGTGCCAGCAGTCGGAGGTTGGGCTACGAGCAGTACTTC CASSRRLGYEQYF
- TRBJ2-1 15 - TRBV6-1 TGTGCCAGCAGTGAAGAATGGAGGGCCTACAATGAGCAGTTCTTC CASSEEWRAYNEQFF
TRBD1 TRBJ1-1 14 - TRBV19 TGTGCCAGTAGTAGGACAGGGGAGGACACTGAAGCTTTCTTT CASSRTGEDTEAFF
TRBD2 TRBJ2-5 14 - TRBV7-9 TGTGCCAGCAGCCCGGTGGGGGGGAAAGAGACCCAGTACTTC CASSPVGGKETQYF
- TRBJ2-3 13 - TRBV5-1 TGCGCCAGCAGCACACCTAGCACAGATACGCAGTATTTT CASSTPSTDTQYF
- TRBJ2-3 12 - TRBV4-1 TGCGCCAGCAGCCCGACAACAGATACGCAGTATTTT CASSPTTDTQYF
- TRBJ2-7 11 - TRBV20-1 TGCAGTGCTCGACAGATCCTCGAGCAGTACTTC CSARQILEQYF
- TRBJ1-2 13 - TRBV30 TGTGCCTGGAGTGTTGAGACAGAAAAAGGCTACCCCTTC CAWSVETEKGYPF
- TRBJ2-7 13 - TRBV6-1 TGTGCCAGCATGAAGGGGCCCTCCTACGAGCAGTACTTC CASMKGPSYEQYF
TRBD1 TRBJ1-3 14 - TRBV4-3 TGCGCCAGCAGCGAGGGACAGGGAGGAAACACCATATATTTT CASSEGQGGNTIYF
- TRBJ2-2 15 - TRBV27 TGTGCCAGCAGTCCTATTTTAGGGGGGGTCGGGGAGCTGTTTTTT CASSPILGGVGELFF
TRBD1 TRBJ1-6 19 few TRBV28 TGTGCCAGCAGTTCCTACACGAAGACAGGGGGTTTAAATAATTCACCCCTCCACTTT CASSSYTKTGGLNNSPLHF
- TRBJ2-6 13 - TRBV10-1 TGCGCCAGCACGCTACTCTTGGCCAACGTCCTGACTTTC CASTLLLANVLTF
- TRBJ1-1 14 - TRBV28 TGTGCCAGCACACTAAGGGGCCGGGTCACTGAAGCTTTCTTT CASTLRGRVTEAFF
- TRBJ1-1 15 - TRBV29-1 TGCAGCGTTGAAGATTGGGCAGGGGTGAACACTGAAGCTTTCTTT CSVEDWAGVNTEAFF
TRBD2 TRBJ2-5 15 - TRBV7-2 TGTGCCAGCAGCCTACAGCGGGGGCTAGAAGAGACCCAGTACTTC CASSLQRGLEETQYF
TRBD2 TRBJ2-1 15 - TRBV19 TGTGCCAGTAGTATGTTACTAGCGTCCTACAATGAGCAGTTCTTC CASSMLLASYNEQFF
- TRBJ2-6 20 - TRBV7-6 TGTGCCAGCAGCTTAGCGCTCCTTGGGGACACCATCTCTGGGGCCAACGTCCTGACTTTC CASSLALLGDTISGANVLTF
- TRBJ1-5 12 - TRBV28 TGTGCCAGCAACCGGGGTAATCAGCCCCAGAATTTT CASNRGNQPQNF
- TRBJ1-5 15 - TRBV28 TGTGCCAGCAGTTTATGGGGGGCGGATAGTCAGCCCCAGCATTTT CASSLWGADSQPQHF
TRBD2 TRBJ2-7 14 - TRBV5-6 TGTGCCAGCAGCTTGGCCCAGACTAGCGGGAGGACGTACTTC CASSLAQTSGRTYF
- TRBJ1-1 14 few TRBV6-6 TGTGCCAGCACCAAGCGGGGTGAGGACACTGAAGCTTTCTTT CASTKRGEDTEAFF
TRBD1 TRBJ2-1 15 few TRBV28 TGTGCCAGCAGTTCCTCCGGGACAGAGTACAATGAGCAGTTCTTC CASSSSGTEYNEQFF